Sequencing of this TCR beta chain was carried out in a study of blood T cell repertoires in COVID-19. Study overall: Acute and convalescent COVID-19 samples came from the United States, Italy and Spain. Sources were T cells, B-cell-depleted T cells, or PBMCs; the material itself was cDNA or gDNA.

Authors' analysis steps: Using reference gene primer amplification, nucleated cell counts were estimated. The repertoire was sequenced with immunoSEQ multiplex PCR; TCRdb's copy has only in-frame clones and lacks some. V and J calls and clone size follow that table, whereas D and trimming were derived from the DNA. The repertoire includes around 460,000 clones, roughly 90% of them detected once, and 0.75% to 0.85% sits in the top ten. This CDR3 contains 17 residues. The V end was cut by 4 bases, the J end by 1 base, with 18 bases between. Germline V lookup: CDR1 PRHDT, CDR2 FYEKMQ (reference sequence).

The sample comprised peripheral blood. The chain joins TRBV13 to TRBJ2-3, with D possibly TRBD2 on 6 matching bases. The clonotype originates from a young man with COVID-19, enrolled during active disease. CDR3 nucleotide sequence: TGTGCCAGCAGCTCGTTCTTGGGACTTGCGGGCACAGATACGCAGTATTTT. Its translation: CASSSFLGLAGTDTQYF.